The T cell receptor beta chain described here comes from a study of cytomegalovirus exposure and HLA in healthy donors. Primers: 60 Vbeta forward and 13 Jbeta reverse. Some clones are missing from TCRdb's copy, which holds only in-frame ones; the method was immunoSEQ multiplex PCR. This table holds around 150,000 clones, about four fifths found once. Unmatched junction bases numbered 11, after V lost 0 bases and J lost 5 bases. The CDR3 totals 16 residues. Germline-derived CDR1 and CDR2 are SGDLS and YYNGEE. The chain couples TRBV9 to TRBJ2-7; 7 nucleotides agree with TRBD1. The sequence was collected from a woman aged 45-59 years in good health and CMV-seronegative. The sample consisted of PBMCs. This CDR3 is CASSVEGAGGRNEQYF. The DNA for the CDR3 is TGTGCCAGCAGCGTAGAGGGGGCAGGGGGAAGGAACGAGCAGTACTTC. The full variable domain, completed using reference TRBV9 and TRBJ2-7, is DSGVTQTPKHLITATGQRVTLRCSPRSGDLSVYWYQQSLDQGLQFLIQYYNGEERAKGNILERFSAQQFPDLHSELNLSSLELGDSALYFCASSVEGAGGRNEQYFGPGTRLTVT.